A single sample gave rise to the 13 T cell receptor beta chains below, sequenced in a study of blood T cell repertoires in COVID-19. The assay was immunoSEQ multiplex PCR, and TCRdb's table has in-frame clones only and misses some. The sample comprises under 250,000 clones, about 90% of which are singletons, and approximately 3.3% rests with the top ten. Sequencing was performed on peripheral blood. The receptors were sampled from a man aged 18-30 years with active or convalescent COVID-19.

V gene TRBV2 combines with J gene TRBJ1-1; 7 bases align to TRBD1. Germline CDR1 SNHLY, CDR2 FYNNEI. The CDR3 loop spans 14 amino acids. With 4 bases clipped from V and 4 bases from J, the junction kept 6 bases outside the gene matches. This CDR3 is CASSAETGFTEAFF. CDR3 nucleotides: TGTGCCAGCAGTGCCGAGACAGGGTTCACTGAAGCTTTCTTT.

The CDR3: CASSQRRRNTEAFF. The CDR3 DNA reads as TGTGCCAGCAGCCAAAGGAGGCGAAACACTGAAGCTTTCTTT. V and J are TRBV3-1 (or the pseudogene TRBV3-2) and TRBJ1-1, with no clear D. The V gene lost 2 bases and the J gene lost 2 bases, with 9 bases spanning the gap. Germline values: CDR1 LGHDT, CDR2 YNNKEL (reference sequence). This CDR3 contains 14 residues.

The chain has TRBV5-1 and TRBJ2-3; 11 nucleotides match TRBD2. V lost 1 base to trimming and J lost 3 bases; unmatched junction nucleotides: 4. The CDR3 totals 16 residues. In germline, CDR1 is SGHRS, CDR2 YFSETQ. The CDR3, as DNA: TGCGCCAGCAGCTTGAGGCGGACTAGCGGGACAGATACGCAGTATTTT. Protein sequence: CASSLRRTSGTDTQYF.

The chain has TRBV5-5 and TRBJ2-6, with 9 bases that match TRBD2. CDR3 size: 18 residues. Germline assignment: CDR1 SGHKS and CDR2 YYEKEE (reference sequence). The V segment lost 2 bases and the J segment 0 bases; nucleotides outside the gene matches: 6. The CDR3 here is CASSFSLAGISGANVLTF. For the CDR3, the DNA is TGTGCCAGCAGCTTTTCACTAGCGGGTATCTCTGGGGCCAACGTCCTGACTTTC.

The chain couples TRBV5-6 to TRBJ2-1; possible D gene TRBD2, 5 bases. CDR1 and CDR2 from the germline V gene are SGHDT and YYEEEE. CDR3 length equals 15 residues. V was shortened by 0 bases and J by 0 bases, with 7 bases between the two germline ends. The CDR3 bases are TGTGCCAGCAGCTTGGGTGGGAGCTCCTACAATGAGCAGTTCTTC. This sequence encodes CASSLGGSSYNEQFF.

The chain carries TRBV11-2 and TRBJ1-2; 9 bases map to TRBD1. Trimming at V came to 5 bases and at J to 7 bases, leaving 5 bases not matched to a gene. Looked up from germline, CDR1 is SGHAT and CDR2 is FQNNGV. The CDR3 is 13 residues long. The CDR3 reads CASSRDREGGYTF. CDR3 sequence (DNA): TGTGCCAGCAGCCGGGACAGGGAGGGTGGCTACACCTTC.

The chain combines TRBV7-2 with TRBJ1-3; possibly TRBD1 for D (6 bases). CDR1 SGHTA and CDR2 FQGNSA come from the germline V gene. CDR3 length: 18 amino acids. V was clipped by 0 bases and J by 0 bases, with 15 bases between them. Here the CDR3 DNA reads TGTGCCAGCAGCTTAGCTGAGACAGGTAGTGGCTCTGGAAACACCATATATTTT. Protein sequence: CASSLAETGSGSGNTIYF.

The V call is TRBV7-9, the J call TRBJ2-1, with 7 bases aligning to TRBD2. CDR3 length equals 19 residues. Germline lookup yields CDR1 SEHNR and CDR2 FQNEAQ (reference sequence). The trim removed 3 bases at V and 7 bases at J, leaving 21 bases unmatched. The DNA of the CDR3 is TGTGCCAGCAGCTTCAATAAACAACCCGTTCTGCCCGGGAGGAATGAGCAGTTCTTC. Translating gives CASSFNKQPVLPGRNEQFF. Looking up the rest from reference TRBV7-9 and TRBJ2-1 gives the full variable domain: DTGVSQNPRHKITKRGQNVTFRCDPISEHNRLYWYRQTLGQGPEFLTYFQNEAQLEKSRLLSDRFSAERPKGSFSTLEIQRTEQGDSAMYLCASSFNKQPVLPGRNEQFFGPGTRLTVL.

This clone was seen a handful of times. CDR3 sequence: CASSLVRGPSGELFF. The CDR3 DNA reads TGTGCCAGCAGCTTAGTGCGGGGGCCGAGCGGGGAGCTGTTTTTT. V is TRBV11-1 and J is TRBJ2-2, with a possible D match to TRBD2 (7 bases). Per the germline V gene, CDR1 is SGHAT and CDR2 is FQDESV (reference sequence). V gave up 1 base and J gave up 7 bases, with 13 bases separating them. The CDR3 totals 15 residues.

The chain is built from TRBV29-1 and TRBJ1-2; the match to TRBD1 covers 9 bases. Losses at the gene ends were 6 bases for V and 4 bases for J; bases not matched to a gene: 9. Germline assignment: CDR1 SQVTM and CDR2 ANQGSEA. This CDR3 has 14 amino acids. In DNA, the CDR3 is TGCAGCGTCTTACAGGGGGCGGAGGGCTATGGCTACACCTTC. Translated, it gives CSVLQGAEGYGYTF.

This clone was detected only a few times. V gene TRBV7-2 combines with J gene TRBJ1-2; D is unclear. The length of the CDR3 is 17 residues. V was shortened by 0 bases and J by 0 bases, with 14 bases between the two germline ends. Germline loops: CDR1 SGHTA, CDR2 FQGNSA. The CDR3 DNA is TGTGCCAGCAGCTTAGCAAGGACGGGGATTTCTAACTATGGCTACACCTTC. Residues: CASSLARTGISNYGYTF.

The chain joins TRBV7-9 to TRBJ2-3; 16 bases line up with TRBD2. There are 18 residues in the CDR3. The J segment lost 8 bases and the V segment lost 4 bases, leaving 12 bases of the junction unmatched. The germline gives CDR1 SEHNR, CDR2 FQNEAQ (reference sequence). CDR3 loop: CASSSAGTSGRAGGTQYF. In DNA, the CDR3 is TGTGCCAGCAGCTCCGCCGGGACTAGCGGGAGGGCAGGTGGTACGCAGTATTTT.

This chain uses TRBV7-9 with TRBJ1-1; no firm D call. Trimming removed 5 bases from V and 5 bases from J, with 9 bases in between. The CDR3 totals 12 residues. Germline loops: CDR1 SEHNR, CDR2 FQNEAQ (reference sequence). Here the CDR3 DNA reads TGTGCCAGCAGCCCCTCAGGAACTGAAGCTTTCTTT. It codes for CASSPSGTEAFF.